Below, 18 T cell receptor beta chains from the same sample are listed, as sequenced in a study of technical replicates of blood from several donors. Libraries were prepared by immunoSEQ multiplex PCR; TCRdb keeps only in-frame clonotypes and omits some of them. The table has more than 15,000 clones, 82% seen once. The sample consisted of PBMCs. These receptor sequences come from a human donor in good health. Some clones in this sample may be carry-over from other donors' samples.

This clone has only a few counts. The chain recombines TRBV10-3 with TRBJ1-1; TRBD1 agrees at 9 bases. Losses at the gene ends were 1 base for V and 1 base for J; bases not matched to a gene: 1. CDR1 is ENHRY, CDR2 SYGVKD, per germline. This CDR3 region has 15 residues. The CDR3 spells CAISEWTGENTEAFF. The CDR3 coding sequence is TGTGCCATCAGTGAGTGGACAGGGGAGAACACTGAAGCTTTCTTT.

The chain recombines TRBV6-5 with TRBJ2-7; possibly TRBD2 for D (5 bases). With 6 bases removed from V and 7 bases from J, the gap between germline ends came to 13 bases. Germline-derived CDR1 and CDR2 are MNHEY and SVGAGI. This CDR3 is 12 amino acids long. The CDR3: CASRGGAEEQYF. The CDR3 DNA sequence: TGTGCCAGCAGGGGTGGAGCGGAGGAGCAGTACTTC.

The chain joins TRBV29-1 to TRBJ1-3; TRBD1 matches 12 bases. The germline CDR1 and CDR2 sequences are SQVTM and ANQGSEA. There are 13 residues in the CDR3. With 6 bases clipped from V and 8 bases from J, the junction kept 5 bases outside the gene matches. The CDR3 reads CSVGDRGPDTIYF. The CDR3 DNA is TGCAGCGTGGGGGACAGGGGGCCGGACACCATATATTTT.

This chain connects TRBV5-1 to TRBJ2-1, with TRBD2 matching over 7 bases. Trimming removed 2 bases from V and 1 base from J; junction bases left unmatched: 9. The CDR3 is 17 amino acids. Germline CDR1 is SGHRS and CDR2 is YFSETQ. CDR3 nucleotides: TGCGCCAGCAGCTTCGCCAGCGGGGTAACATCCTACAATGAGCAGTTCTTC. It yields the protein CASSFASGVTSYNEQFF.

V gene TRBV5-6 combines with J gene TRBJ2-7, with 7 bases aligning to TRBD1. Trimming took 4 bases from V and 0 from J; bases not matched to a gene: 4. The germline gives CDR1 SGHDT, CDR2 YYEEEE. The CDR3 consists of 14 residues. The CDR3 DNA reads TGTGCCAGCAGCAAGGGACAGCCCTCCTACGAGCAGTACTTC. Translating it yields CASSKGQPSYEQYF.

This clone was observed a handful of times. This chain joins TRBV10-1 and TRBJ1-1, with D possibly TRBD1 on 5 matching bases. Germline V gives CDR1 WNHNN, CDR2 SYGVQD (reference sequence). The CDR3 totals 16 residues. Between the trimmed V and J ends, which lost 4 bases and 4 bases, there was a span of 19 bases. CDR3 in amino acids: CASSVGDSPRGTEAFF. The DNA for the CDR3 is TGCGCCAGCAGTGTGGGTGACAGCCCTAGGGGCACTGAAGCTTTCTTT.

CDR3: CASRSGQANTEAFF. The CDR3 DNA is TGTGCCAGCAGATCGGGACAGGCGAACACTGAAGCTTTCTTT. The chain employs TRBV6-1 and TRBJ1-1; 8 bases match TRBD1. Trimming cost V 6 bases and J 1 base; bases outside gene matches: 4. Looked up from germline, CDR1 is MNHNS and CDR2 is SASEGT. The CDR3 consists of 14 residues.

This chain connects TRBV18 to TRBJ1-4; TRBD1 aligns across 7 bases. This CDR3 spans 15 amino acids. CDR1 is KGHSH, CDR2 LQKENI, per germline. Trimming took 4 bases from V and 3 from J; bases not matched to a gene: 5. The CDR3: CASSRQGYSNEKLFF. Here the CDR3 DNA reads TGTGCCAGCTCACGACAGGGTTATTCTAATGAAAAACTGTTTTTT.

V is TRBV18 and J is TRBJ2-5; a weak D match, TRBD2 (6 bases). This CDR3 spans 15 amino acids. Trimming removed 6 bases from V and 2 bases from J, with 16 bases in between. CDR1 is KGHSH and CDR2 is LQKENI in the germline V gene. This chain's CDR3 is CASSPRVAVQETQYF. CDR3 nucleotides: TGTGCCAGCTCTCCCAGAGTAGCGGTACAAGAGACCCAGTACTTC. Full variable domain (remainder filled in from reference TRBV18 and TRBJ2-5): NAGVMQNPRHLVRRRGQEARLRCSPMKGHSHVYWYRQLPEEGLKFMVYLQKENIIDESGMPKERFSAEFPKEGPSILRIQQVVRGDSAAYFCASSPRVAVQETQYFGPGTRLLVL.

This sequence joins TRBV7-9 and TRBJ2-1; D may be TRBD2 (6 bases). There are 15 residues in the CDR3. V dropped 3 bases and J dropped 6 bases, with 15 bases sitting between them. Germline CDR1 is SEHNR and CDR2 is FQNEAQ (reference sequence). The CDR3 coding sequence is TGTGCCAGCAGCTTCGCAACCGGGACTTCCAATGAGCAGTTCTTC. Translating gives CASSFATGTSNEQFF.

The genes are TRBV25-1 and TRBJ2-5, with 13 bases identical to TRBD2. The V segment lost 5 bases and the J segment 4 bases; nucleotides outside the gene matches: 4. The CDR3 length is 15 residues. Germline CDR1 and CDR2: MGHDK and SYGVNS. The CDR3, as DNA: TGTGCCAGCAGTAGGACTAGCGGGAGTAGAGAGACCCAGTACTTC. Encoded protein: CASSRTSGSRETQYF.

The rearrangement uses TRBV7-2 and TRBJ2-3; tentatively, D is TRBD2 (5 bases). The CDR3 extends over 14 amino acids. V lost 6 bases and J lost 1, with 11 bases in between. CDR1 and CDR2 (germline): SGHTA, FQGNSA. The CDR3 loop is CASRDRAGTDTQYF. CDR3 in DNA: TGTGCCAGCAGAGACCGAGCGGGCACAGATACGCAGTATTTT.

This chain connects TRBV2 to TRBJ2-3, with D tentatively TRBD2 (5 bases). There are 13 residues in the CDR3. Germline V gives CDR1 SNHLY, CDR2 FYNNEI. Trimming removed 4 bases at V and 2 bases at J, with 7 bases between. CDR3 nucleotides: TGTGCCAGCAGTGGGGAGAACACAGATACGCAGTATTTT. Protein sequence: CASSGENTDTQYF.

This chain links TRBV10-3 with TRBJ1-2; 8 nucleotides agree with TRBD1. The J segment lost 4 bases and the V segment lost 4 bases, leaving 8 bases of the junction unmatched. Germline V gene sequence: CDR1 ENHRY, CDR2 SYGVKD. This CDR3 is built from 15 residues. The CDR3 bases are TGTGCCATCAGTGTGACCGCCGGGACAGGCTATGGCTACACCTTC. Translated, it gives CAISVTAGTGYGYTF.

This clone showed up just a few times. The chain joins TRBV7-9 to TRBJ2-7; 7 nucleotides agree with TRBD2. CDR1 and CDR2 from the germline V gene are SEHNR and FQNEAQ (reference sequence). CDR3 size: 16 residues. The V and J ends lost 1 base and 3 bases, in that order; junction bases with no gene match: 9. The CDR3 loop reads CASSLVVGRERYEQYF. The CDR3 DNA reads as TGTGCCAGCAGCTTAGTTGTAGGGCGGGAGCGCTACGAGCAGTACTTC.

This clone was picked up a small number of times. The chain uses TRBV2 and TRBJ2-1, with TRBD2 matching over 12 bases. Trimming at V came to 6 bases and at J to 8 bases, leaving 8 bases not matched to a gene. This CDR3 is built from 15 residues. Germline V gene data show CDR1 as SNHLY and CDR2 as FYNNEI. In nucleotides, the CDR3 is TGTGCCAGCAGGCCTCTAGCGGGAGGGCTCCATGAGCAGTTCTTC. Translating it yields CASRPLAGGLHEQFF.

This clone was seen a few times. An end of the junction does not agree with germline; a read error may underlie this. The V call is TRBV5-4, the J call TRBJ2-1; 13 nucleotides align to TRBD2. This CDR3 region has 15 residues. CDR1 and CDR2 from the germline V gene are SGHNT and YYREEE (reference sequence). As DNA, the CDR3 is TGCGCCAGCAGCTCAACTAGCGGGAGGGTGAATGAGCAGTTCTTC. This gives the protein CASSSTSGRVNEQFF.

In its sample, this clone was seen a few times. The V and J genes are TRBV30 and TRBJ1-2, with no clear D. CDR1 and CDR2 (germline): GTSNPN, SVGIG (reference sequence). Trimming shortened V by 0 bases and J by 6 bases, and 14 bases separated the two germline ends. The CDR3 contains 14 residues. CDR3 amino acids: CAWSVLPRFHGYTF. In DNA, the CDR3 is TGTGCCTGGAGTGTACTCCCGCGGTTCCATGGCTACACCTTC.